Following are 20 T cell receptor beta chains from one sample sequenced in a study of cytomegalovirus exposure and HLA in healthy donors. The PCR contained 60 Vbeta and 13 Jbeta primers. Sequencing used immunoSEQ multiplex PCR; TCRdb keeps in-frame clones, though not all of them. The sample includes some 120,000 clones, roughly four fifths of them seen just once. The sequencing sample was made of PBMCs. These receptors were collected from a woman aged 40 to 50 in good health and CMV-seronegative.

The chain uses TRBV18 and TRBJ1-1; TRBD1 agrees at 7 bases. Germline trimming cut 3 bases from V and 4 bases from J; bases unmatched to any gene: 5. In germline, CDR1 is KGHSH, CDR2 LQKENI. The CDR3 has 14 amino acids. The CDR3, as DNA: TGTGCCAGCTCACCCGGGACAGTGGGCACTGAAGCTTTCTTT. This gives the protein CASSPGTVGTEAFF.

This chain uses TRBV5-1 with TRBJ2-2; 8 bases fit TRBD2. J lost 6 bases, V lost 2 bases, and 9 bases had no gene match. This CDR3 spans 16 amino acids. The germline CDR1 and CDR2 sequences are SGHRS and YFSETQ. The CDR3 region is CASSFFLAGNPGELFF. Here the CDR3 DNA reads TGCGCCAGCAGCTTTTTTTTAGCGGGAAACCCCGGGGAGCTGTTTTTT.

The rearrangement links TRBV7-9 to TRBJ1-1; a possible D gene is TRBD1 (6 bases). The germline V gene encodes CDR1 SEHNR and CDR2 FQNEAQ (reference sequence). This CDR3 is built from 15 residues. Trimming took 5 bases from V and 4 from J, leaving 17 bases between them. The CDR3 DNA sequence: TGTGCCAGCAGCCAACGCGACAGGCCCGGCACTGAAGCTTTCTTT. This translates into CASSQRDRPGTEAFF. Using reference TRBV7-9 and TRBJ1-1 for the parts outside the CDR3, the full variable domain is DTGVSQNPRHKITKRGQNVTFRCDPISEHNRLYWYRQTLGQGPEFLTYFQNEAQLEKSRLLSDRFSAERPKGSFSTLEIQRTEQGDSAMYLCASSQRDRPGTEAFFGQGTRLTVV.

The J gene is TRBJ2-1, the V gene TRBV7-2; TRBD2 matches 7 bases. The CDR3 has 14 amino acids. Germline assignment: CDR1 SGHTA and CDR2 FQGNSA. V gave up 5 bases and J gave up 9 bases; unmatched junction bases: 10. The CDR3 protein is CASSKLGGESEQFF. Written as DNA, the CDR3 is TGTGCCAGCAGCAAACTGGGGGGGGAAAGTGAGCAGTTCTTC.

This clone was detected a few times. The V gene is TRBV28, the J gene TRBJ1-1; maybe TRBD1 (6 bases). Germline V gives CDR1 MDHEN, CDR2 SYDVKM. This CDR3 contains 14 residues. V dropped 3 bases and J dropped 4 bases, with 12 bases sitting between them. CDR3 coding DNA: TGTGCCAGCAGTTTGGGGGGGCTGGTCACTGAAGCTTTCTTT. Its protein is CASSLGGLVTEAFF.

The chain employs TRBV5-6 and TRBJ2-5; D may be TRBD2 (5 bases). The last part of the DNA fits TRBJ2-7 better; the J call may be wrong. The CDR3 contains 15 residues. Germline-derived CDR1 and CDR2 are SGHDT and YYEEEE. This chain's CDR3 is CASSLGGGGSHEQYF. The CDR3 region has the DNA TGTGCCAGCAGCTTGGGAGGCGGCGGGTCCCACGAGCAGTACTTC.

This chain links TRBV27 with TRBJ2-7; D may be TRBD2 (5 bases). CDR3 length: 14 amino acids. V lost 4 bases, J lost 2 bases, and 12 bases lay in between. Per germline, CDR1 MNHEY and CDR2 SMNVEV (reference sequence). The CDR3 DNA sequence: TGTGCCAGCAGTTCTCTAGCTGCAACCTACGAGCAGTACTTC. Translated: CASSSLAATYEQYF.

This clone was picked up a small number of times. This sequence joins TRBV27 and TRBJ2-5, with D unresolved. Matching the DNA end better, TRBJ2-7 makes the J call doubtful. The length of the CDR3 is 17 residues. CDR1 and CDR2 from the germline V gene are MNHEY and SMNVEV (reference sequence). This CDR3 is CASNLLVMRRLNYEQYF. As DNA, the CDR3 is TGTGCCAGCAACCTGCTCGTCATGAGACGTCTGAACTACGAGCAGTACTTC.

The rearrangement uses TRBV13 and TRBJ2-1; 7 bases fit TRBD2. The CDR3 has 15 residues. The J segment lost 8 bases and the V segment lost 4 bases, leaving 11 bases of the junction unmatched. CDR1 and CDR2 (germline): PRHDT, FYEKMQ (reference sequence). The CDR3 sequence: CASSSPRRGRDEQFF. Here the CDR3 DNA reads TGTGCCAGCAGCTCACCCCGCCGAGGGAGGGATGAGCAGTTCTTC.

The V gene is TRBV7-2, the J gene TRBJ2-1, with TRBD2 matching over 7 bases. The CDR3 loop spans 15 amino acids. V lost 3 bases to trimming and J lost 6 bases; unmatched junction nucleotides: 8. Looked up from germline, CDR1 is SGHTA and CDR2 is FQGNSA. CDR3 in amino acids: CASSLAGRQRNEQFF. The CDR3 DNA reads as TGTGCCAGCAGCTTGGCCGGGAGGCAGCGCAATGAGCAGTTCTTC.

This chain links TRBV27 with TRBJ1-2; a weak D match, TRBD1 (5 bases). Looked up from germline, CDR1 is MNHEY and CDR2 is SMNVEV (reference sequence). Trimming pared 3 bases from V and 4 bases from J, leaving 9 bases between. The CDR3 covers 13 residues. This chain's CDR3 is CASSFDSVYGYTF. DNA for the CDR3: TGTGCCAGCAGTTTCGACAGCGTCTATGGCTACACCTTC.

V usage is TRBV11-2 and J usage is TRBJ2-7, with D possibly matching TRBD1 (6 bases). CDR3 length equals 13 residues. Germline V gene data show CDR1 as SGHAT and CDR2 as FQNNGV. V was trimmed by 0 bases and J by 6 bases, leaving 9 bases between them. The CDR3 reads CASSLDRGIEQYF. CDR3 DNA: TGTGCCAGCAGCTTAGACAGGGGAATCGAGCAGTACTTC.

The V gene is TRBV4-1, the J gene TRBJ2-3; 9 nucleotides match TRBD2. The length of the CDR3 is 18 residues. Germline V gene data show CDR1 as MGHRA and CDR2 as YSYEKL. Trimming at V came to 4 bases and at J to 0 bases, leaving 11 bases not matched to a gene. The CDR3 sequence: CASSPSPATSGSTDTQYF. The CDR3 nucleotides are TGCGCCAGCAGCCCCTCTCCGGCGACTAGCGGTAGCACAGATACGCAGTATTTT.

In this sample, this clone turned up once. The chain joins TRBV7-9 to TRBJ1-1; TRBD1 matches at 8 bases. V lost 3 bases, J lost 3 bases, and 3 bases stayed unmatched. Germline-derived CDR1 and CDR2 are SEHNR and FQNEAQ (reference sequence). This CDR3 comprises 14 residues. CDR3 in amino acids: CASSFQGQDTEAFF. In DNA, the CDR3 is TGTGCCAGCAGCTTTCAGGGACAGGACACTGAAGCTTTCTTT.

V is TRBV7-9 and J is TRBJ1-2; unclear D gene. Trimming cost V 2 bases and J 5 bases, with 3 bases left between them. The CDR3 runs to 11 residues. Germline CDR1 is SEHNR and CDR2 is FQNEAQ (reference sequence). The CDR3 loop reads CASSLPYGYTF. CDR3 nucleotide sequence: TGTGCCAGCAGCTTACCTTATGGCTACACCTTC.

The chain couples TRBV29-1 to TRBJ2-7, with 7 bases aligning to TRBD1. The J segment lost 3 bases and the V segment lost 6 bases, leaving 5 bases of the junction unmatched. This CDR3 has 12 amino acids. Germline V gives CDR1 SQVTM, CDR2 ANQGSEA. CDR3 amino acids: CSVGTAIYEQYF. The CDR3 DNA reads as TGCAGCGTCGGGACAGCGATCTACGAGCAGTACTTC.

J is TRBJ1-5 and V is TRBV28, with D maybe TRBD1 (5 bases). The CDR3 covers 15 residues. The V gene's germline CDR1 is MDHEN and CDR2 SYDVKM. V was shortened by 5 bases and J by 4 bases, with 15 bases between the two germline ends. The CDR3 region is CASSLRIGGNQPQHF. CDR3 coding DNA: TGTGCCAGCAGTCTCCGGATCGGGGGGAATCAGCCCCAGCATTTT.

The chain uses TRBV7-9 and TRBJ1-4, with D maybe TRBD1 (6 bases). Germline loops: CDR1 SEHNR, CDR2 FQNEAQ (reference sequence). V lost 3 bases to trimming and J lost 7 bases, with 12 bases between them. This CDR3 has 14 amino acids. Written as DNA, the CDR3 is TGTGCCAGCAGCTTGGGGGCGGGAGGTGAAAAACTGTTTTTT. This translates into CASSLGAGGEKLFF.

This rearrangement joins TRBV6-1 to TRBJ1-6, with 7 bases fitting TRBD1. Germline V gives CDR1 MNHNS, CDR2 SASEGT. This CDR3 comprises 15 residues. V trimming: 4 bases; J trimming: 6 bases; junction bases outside the gene matches: 6. The CDR3 DNA reads TGTGCCAGCAGTGTCCGACAGGGAGCTAATTCACCCCTCCACTTT. Translated: CASSVRQGANSPLHF.

CDR3 amino acids: CATIEGAGMNTEAFF. The CDR3 DNA sequence: TGTGCCACCATCGAGGGGGCGGGTATGAACACTGAAGCTTTCTTT. The chain uses TRBV6-6 and TRBJ1-1; 7 nucleotides agree with TRBD1. The CDR3 sequence is 15 residues long. The germline CDR1 and CDR2 sequences are MNHNY and SVGAGI (reference sequence). The junction had 11 bases not matched to a gene; V was cut back by 10 bases and J by 0 bases.